Below, 26 T cell receptor beta chains from the same sample are listed, as sequenced in a study of blood T cell repertoires in COVID-19. This table comes from immunoSEQ multiplex PCR, and its TCRdb copy is limited to in-frame clones, with some not included. Of a few hundred thousand clones in the sample, about four fifths are singletons; the top ten hold around 5%. Specimen: PBMCs or T cells enriched from blood (not recorded which). The origin of the receptors is a man aged 40-49 years who had been exposed to COVID-19.

The V and J genes are TRBV19 and TRBJ1-4; D call uncertain. Looked up from germline, CDR1 is LNHDA and CDR2 is SQIVND (reference sequence). V lost 4 bases and J lost 4, with 4 bases in between. CDR3 length: 12 amino acids. Here the CDR3 reads CASSRVNEKLFF. The CDR3 DNA follows: TGTGCCAGTAGTAGAGTTAATGAAAAACTGTTTTTT.

V usage is TRBV10-2 and J usage is TRBJ1-1, with D perhaps matching TRBD1 (5 bases). The V gene's germline CDR1 is WSHSY and CDR2 SAAADI. V shed 7 bases and J shed 4 bases, with 10 bases lying between them. This CDR3 spans 12 amino acids. CDR3 coding DNA: TGCGCCAGCATTGGGGGGTCCACTGAAGCTTTCTTT. It yields the protein CASIGGSTEAFF.

The sample holds a few counts of this clone. The V gene is TRBV27, the J gene TRBJ1-1, with D uncertain. Germline assignment: CDR1 MNHEY and CDR2 SMNVEV (reference sequence). Trimming removed 4 bases at V and 5 bases at J, with 14 bases between. The CDR3 is 14 amino acids. The CDR3 DNA follows: TGTGCCAGCAGTTCGGGATCTCTGGGTACTGAAGCTTTCTTT. Residues: CASSSGSLGTEAFF.

The chain combines TRBV30 with TRBJ1-2; 9 nucleotides align to TRBD1. This CDR3 comprises 13 residues. The V gene end was trimmed by 3 bases and the J gene end by 4 bases; junction bases not matched to a gene: 3. Germline V gives CDR1 GTSNPN, CDR2 SVGIG (reference sequence). CDR3 protein: CAWSGTGSYGYTF. CDR3 in DNA: TGTGCCTGGAGCGGGACAGGGAGCTATGGCTACACCTTC.

The rearrangement uses TRBV11-3 and TRBJ2-1; D not certain. Germline V CDR1 and CDR2: SGHNT, YENEEA. The V and J ends lost 5 bases and 3 bases respectively, with 20 bases between them. The CDR3 is made up of 17 amino acids. CDR3 region: CASSPRLGDTFYNEQFF. The CDR3 DNA follows: TGTGCCAGCAGCCCTCGTCTCGGCGACACGTTCTACAATGAGCAGTTCTTC.

The gene calls are TRBV7-3 and TRBJ2-3; possible D gene TRBD2, 6 bases. The CDR3 totals 18 residues. Trimming took off 5 bases at V and 5 bases at J, with 26 bases between the two ends. CDR1 is SGHTA and CDR2 is FQGTGA in the germline V gene. The DNA of the CDR3 is TGTGCCAGCAGCCAGGCGGGACGCGGCAGGGCTTCGGTAGATACGCAGTATTTT. Translating it yields CASSQAGRGRASVDTQYF. The variable domain in full, with the rest retrieved from reference TRBV7-3 and TRBJ2-3, is GAGVSQTPSNKVTEKGKYVELRCDPISGHTALYWYRQSLGQGPEFLIYFQGTGAADDSGLPNDRFFAVRPEGSVSTLKIQRTERGDSAVYLCASSQAGRGRASVDTQYFGPGTRLTVL.

The gene calls are TRBV5-6 and TRBJ1-2; TRBD1 matches at 9 bases. With V trimmed by 2 bases and J by 0 bases, 5 bases remained unmatched. The CDR3 totals 16 residues. Germline V gives CDR1 SGHDT, CDR2 YYEEEE. The CDR3 DNA sequence: TGTGCCAGCAGCTTCCGTGGGACAGGGCCTAACTATGGCTACACCTTC. Its translation is CASSFRGTGPNYGYTF.

The chain carries TRBV5-4 and TRBJ2-5; the match to TRBD2 covers 8 bases. Trimming cost V 3 bases and J 2 bases; bases outside gene matches: 3. The CDR3 loop spans 14 amino acids. Germline CDR1 is SGHNT and CDR2 is YYREEE (reference sequence). The CDR3 spells CASSSAGAQETQYF. The CDR3 nucleotides read TGTGCCAGCAGCTCAGCGGGAGCTCAAGAGACCCAGTACTTC.

This chain links TRBV4-1 with TRBJ1-5; unclear D gene. The germline gives CDR1 MGHRA, CDR2 YSYEKL. V gave up 1 base and J gave up 7 bases, with 11 bases separating them. This CDR3 region has 14 residues. CDR3: CASSQVGGNQPQHF. The CDR3, as DNA: TGCGCCAGCAGCCAAGTCGGAGGGAACCAGCCCCAGCATTTT.

The rearrangement joins TRBV20-1 to TRBJ2-1, with 10 bases aligning to TRBD2. Germline V CDR1 and CDR2: DFQATT, SNEGSKA (reference sequence). The CDR3 has 11 amino acids. Trimming removed 6 bases from V and 15 bases from J; junction bases left unmatched: 8. The CDR3 DNA reads TGCAGTGCCCAAGCGGGAGGGGGCCCGTTCTTC. It is translated as CSAQAGGGPFF.

V is TRBV7-2 and J is TRBJ2-4, with a weak D call TRBD2 (6 bases). The CDR3 length is 16 residues. With 1 base removed from V and 8 bases from J, the gap between germline ends came to 18 bases. In germline, CDR1 is SGHTA, CDR2 FQGNSA. Here the CDR3 reads CASSLVQPGRGDIQYF. CDR3 coding DNA: TGTGCCAGCAGCTTAGTTCAGCCAGGGCGGGGTGACATTCAGTACTTC.

The rearrangement uses TRBV6-1 and TRBJ1-3; D is uncertain. V lost 0 bases and J lost 4, with 10 bases in between. The CDR3 loop spans 15 amino acids. Germline assignment: CDR1 MNHNS and CDR2 SASEGT. In DNA, the CDR3 is TGTGCCAGCAGTGAAGCTATTTACGGGGGAAACACCATATATTTT. Translating it yields CASSEAIYGGNTIYF.

The chain employs TRBV5-1 and TRBJ1-6, with D possibly matching TRBD1 (6 bases). CDR1 is SGHRS, CDR2 YFSETQ, per germline. This CDR3 spans 13 amino acids. V shed 5 bases and J shed 9 bases, with 12 bases lying between them. The CDR3 is CASRQGSTSPLHF. The CDR3 DNA reads TGCGCCAGCAGGCAGGGGAGCACTTCACCCCTCCACTTT.

This clone came up a few times. DNA of the CDR3: TGTGCCAGCAGCCCAACACAGGGTACAGTTTACGAGCAGTACTTC. As protein: CASSPTQGTVYEQYF. The rearrangement uses TRBV9 and TRBJ2-7; a possible D gene is TRBD1 (6 bases). This CDR3 comprises 15 residues. The germline V gene encodes CDR1 SGDLS and CDR2 YYNGEE. The germline V and J ends were trimmed by 4 bases and 4 bases, with 18 bases remaining between them.

CDR3 coding DNA: TGTGCCACCGGGTCCCGGACAGTGTCCTACGAGCAGTACTTC. It codes for CATGSRTVSYEQYF. The chain uses TRBV3-1 (or the pseudogene TRBV3-2) and TRBJ2-7; possible D gene TRBD1, 6 bases. Germline V gives CDR1 LGHDT, CDR2 YNNKEL (reference sequence). This CDR3 region has 14 residues. V dropped 10 bases and J dropped 1 base, with 17 bases sitting between them.

In nucleotides, the CDR3 is TGCGCCAGCAGTGGACAGGGGACCACTTCCACTAACTATGGCTACACCTTC. Translating gives CASSGQGTTSTNYGYTF. V is TRBV10-2 and J is TRBJ1-2; TRBD1 agrees at 8 bases. The CDR3 covers 17 residues. The V segment lost 4 bases and the J segment 0 bases; nucleotides outside the gene matches: 10. CDR1 is WSHSY and CDR2 is SAAADI in the germline V gene.

The table lists this clone with a few counts. The chain joins TRBV28 to TRBJ1-4; perhaps TRBD1 as D (5 bases). V shed 8 bases and J shed 0 bases, with 10 bases lying between them. The CDR3 totals 14 residues. CDR1 is MDHEN, CDR2 SYDVKM, per germline. In DNA form, the CDR3 reads TGTGCCAGCGGGCGGGGGGCAACTAATGAAAAACTGTTTTTT. Encoded protein: CASGRGATNEKLFF. The whole variable domain, filled in from reference TRBV28 and TRBJ1-4, reads DVKVTQSSRYLVKRTGEKVFLECVQDMDHENMFWYRQDPGLGLRLIYFSYDVKMKEKGDIPEGYSVSREKKERFSLILESASTNQTSMYLCASGRGATNEKLFFGSGTQLSVL.

The chain carries TRBV7-3 and TRBJ2-3, with TRBD1 matching over 8 bases. The CDR3 spans 14 residues. V shed 6 bases and J 2 bases; nucleotides not matched to a gene: 4. Looked up from germline, CDR1 is SGHTA and CDR2 is FQGTGA. The CDR3 sequence is CASRPDRVTDTQYF. CDR3 DNA: TGTGCCAGCAGACCGGACAGGGTCACAGATACGCAGTATTTT.

This clone was observed a few times. This chain connects TRBV30 to TRBJ1-4; D not resolved. CDR1 and CDR2 (germline): GTSNPN, SVGIG (reference sequence). CDR3 length: 13 residues. Trimming pared 5 bases from V and 5 bases from J, leaving 12 bases between. The CDR3 sequence: CAWGVGANEKLFF. CDR3 sequence (DNA): TGTGCCTGGGGGGTGGGCGCAAATGAAAAACTGTTTTTT. Supplemented by reference TRBV30 and TRBJ1-4, the full variable domain reads SQTIHQWPATLVQPVGSPLSLECTVEGTSNPNLYWYRQAAGRGLQLLFYSVGIGQISSEVPQNLSASRPQDRQFILSSKKLLLSDSGFYLCAWGVGANEKLFFGSGTQLSVL.

This clone has only one observation. The same CDR3 arises from other DNA sequences in this sample as well. V gene TRBV12-3 or TRBV12-4 combines with J gene TRBJ2-5, with no clear D. The CDR3 contains 13 residues. V shed 3 bases and J shed 2 bases, with 7 bases lying between them. The CDR3 sequence is CASSFNGQETQYF. CDR3 DNA sequence: TGTGCCAGCAGTTTTAACGGTCAAGAGACCCAGTACTTC.

V and J are TRBV19 and TRBJ2-1, with 8 bases matching TRBD2. J was trimmed by 5 bases and V by 6 bases; bases with no gene match: 6. CDR1 and CDR2 from the germline V gene are LNHDA and SQIVND (reference sequence). The length of the CDR3 is 14 residues. The CDR3 spells CASRFSGINNEQFF. For the CDR3, the DNA is TGTGCCAGTAGGTTTAGCGGGATAAACAATGAGCAGTTCTTC.

The rearrangement links TRBV5-4 to TRBJ2-7; the match to TRBD2 covers 8 bases. The CDR3 extends over 16 amino acids. CDR1 is SGHNT, CDR2 YYREEE, per germline (reference sequence). The V segment lost 1 base and the J segment 8 bases; nucleotides outside the gene matches: 14. The CDR3 reads CASSLNRLTSGSQQYF. The CDR3 DNA is TGTGCCAGCAGCTTGAACAGGCTAACTAGCGGCTCTCAGCAGTACTTC.

The chain combines TRBV3-1 (or the pseudogene TRBV3-2) with TRBJ2-2, with unresolved D. The V and J ends lost 4 bases and 2 bases respectively, with 5 bases between them. Germline loops: CDR1 LGHDT, CDR2 YNNKEL (reference sequence). This CDR3 spans 13 amino acids. In DNA, the CDR3 is TGTGCCAGCAGCCGCACTAACACCGGGGAGCTGTTTTTT. The encoded protein is CASSRTNTGELFF.

V is TRBV2 and J is TRBJ2-5; TRBD2 agrees at 15 bases. The CDR3 sequence is 16 residues long. V dropped 6 bases and J dropped 4; count of bases not matched to a gene: 6. Germline CDR1 is SNHLY and CDR2 is FYNNEI. CDR3 sequence reads: CASSPGLAGGRETQYF. The CDR3 nucleotides read TGTGCCAGCAGCCCCGGACTAGCGGGAGGGCGAGAGACCCAGTACTTC.

This clone appeared a few times. This chain links TRBV27 with TRBJ2-7; possibly TRBD1 for D (6 bases). From germline, CDR1 is MNHEY and CDR2 SMNVEV (reference sequence). V lost 3 bases to trimming and J lost 3 bases, with 12 bases between them. The CDR3 spans 14 residues. The CDR3 region has the DNA TGTGCCAGCAGTTTTGGGGGCCGAGACTACGAGCAGTACTTC. Translated, it gives CASSFGGRDYEQYF.

The chain couples TRBV7-8 to TRBJ2-7; tentative D call: TRBD2 (5 bases). The V gene's germline CDR1 is SGHVS and CDR2 FQNEAQ. V was cut by 2 bases and J by 7 bases, with 6 bases left in between. The CDR3 has 11 amino acids. In nucleotides, the CDR3 is TGTGCCAGCAGCTTATCGGGGGAGCAGTACTTC. The encoded protein is CASSLSGEQYF.